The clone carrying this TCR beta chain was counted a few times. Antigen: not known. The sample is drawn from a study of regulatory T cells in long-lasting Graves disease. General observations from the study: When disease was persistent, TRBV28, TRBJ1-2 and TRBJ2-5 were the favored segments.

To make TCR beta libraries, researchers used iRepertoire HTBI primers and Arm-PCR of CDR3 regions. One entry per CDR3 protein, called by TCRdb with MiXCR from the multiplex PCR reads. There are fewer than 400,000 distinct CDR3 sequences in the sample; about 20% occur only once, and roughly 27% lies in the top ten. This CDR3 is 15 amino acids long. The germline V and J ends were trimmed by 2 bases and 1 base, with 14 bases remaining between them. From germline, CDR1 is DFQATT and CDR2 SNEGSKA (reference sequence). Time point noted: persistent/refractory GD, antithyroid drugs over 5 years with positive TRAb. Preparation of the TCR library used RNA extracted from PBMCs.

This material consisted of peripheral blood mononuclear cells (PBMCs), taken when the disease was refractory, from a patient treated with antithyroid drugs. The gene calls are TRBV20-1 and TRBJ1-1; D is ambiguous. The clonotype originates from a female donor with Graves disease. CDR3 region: CSARLAPNRNTEAFF. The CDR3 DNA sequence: TGCAGTGCTAGATTGGCTCCCAACAGGAACACTGAAGCTTTCTTT.